This entry is about one T cell receptor beta chain. The sample comes from a study of CD8 T cells in Susac syndrome. With random hexamers, reverse transcription was performed on about 0.5 to 1 ug of RNA. The CDR3 of TCR beta was amplified by immunoSEQ multiplex PCR across 54 Vbeta and 13 Jbeta. TCRdb used MiXCR to reprocess the immunoSEQ multiplex PCR reads, holding one entry per CDR3 protein. Counted here are just over 150,000 distinct CDR3 sequences, approximately 95% occurring once; the ten biggest clones make up 0.15% to 0.2%. TCR beta sequencing covered blood CD8+ and CD4+ T cells. The diagnostic criteria were recently defined, and patients with Susac syndrome met them for definite or probable disease. Negative magnetic isolation gave CD8+ and CD4+ cells; FACS enriched CD8+ TEMRA. The source of this sequence is a human donor with Susac syndrome. Sequences were obtained from CD4+ T cells from PBMCs.

The CDR3 loop reads CASKDRGQAGELFF. The CDR3 nucleotides read TGTGCCAGTAAGGACAGGGGGCAAGCCGGGGAGCTGTTTTTT. The chain employs TRBV19 and TRBJ2-2; 11 bases line up with TRBD1. Germline loops: CDR1 LNHDA, CDR2 SQIVND (reference sequence). Losses at the gene ends were 7 bases for V and 6 bases for J; bases not matched to a gene: 4. There are 14 residues in the CDR3.